The 5 T cell receptor beta chains listed next were all sequenced from one sample in a study of shared clonotypes between healthy human individuals. Profiled with immunoSEQ multiplex PCR; TCRdb holds only in-frame clones, not every one. The data hold about 490,000 clones, with 75% to 85% observed a single time. Sequenced sample: PBMCs. The receptors here all came from a woman in her thirties or forties in good health. Some clones in this sample may be carry-over from other donors' samples.

V is TRBV2 and J is TRBJ2-5; D uncertain. With the DNA end fitting TRBJ2-7 better, the J assignment may be wrong. This CDR3 comprises 13 residues. Germline V CDR1 and CDR2: SNHLY, FYNNEI. The DNA for the CDR3 is TGTGCCAGCAGTTCCAACTGGTCCTACGAGCAGTACTTC. It is translated as CASSSNWSYEQYF.

This clone was observed a few times. V usage is TRBV5-6 and J usage is TRBJ2-7, with D unresolved. V was shortened by 1 base and J by 4 bases, with 12 bases between the two germline ends. There are 14 residues in the CDR3. CDR1 and CDR2 (germline): SGHDT, YYEEEE. As DNA, the CDR3 is TGTGCCAGCAGCTTGTCGGTCGGCCTTTACGAGCAGTACTTC. This codes for CASSLSVGLYEQYF.

The chain employs TRBV19 and TRBJ2-1; D not certain. V dropped 9 bases and J dropped 0 bases, with 6 bases sitting between them. The CDR3 has 12 amino acids. CDR1 and CDR2 (germline): LNHDA, SQIVND (reference sequence). The CDR3 DNA follows: TGTGCCAGCCCGAGCTCCTACAATGAGCAGTTCTTC. Protein sequence: CASPSSYNEQFF.

The chain carries TRBV30 and TRBJ2-7, with D hard to call. Between the trimmed V and J ends, which lost 3 bases and 2 bases, there was a span of 8 bases. Germline CDR1 is GTSNPN and CDR2 is SVGIG (reference sequence). The length of the CDR3 is 12 residues. The CDR3: CAWRDGAYEQYF. In nucleotides, the CDR3 is TGTGCCTGGAGGGACGGAGCCTACGAGCAGTACTTC.

This clone was observed a single time. The rearrangement joins TRBV10-1 to TRBJ2-5; TRBD1 agrees at 7 bases. CDR3 size: 14 residues. Unmatched junction bases numbered 9, after V lost 6 bases and J lost 5 bases. Per germline, CDR1 WNHNN and CDR2 SYGVQD (reference sequence). The CDR3 DNA is TGCGCCAGCAGCACAGGGGTATCGGGGGAGACCCAGTACTTC. This encodes CASSTGVSGETQYF.